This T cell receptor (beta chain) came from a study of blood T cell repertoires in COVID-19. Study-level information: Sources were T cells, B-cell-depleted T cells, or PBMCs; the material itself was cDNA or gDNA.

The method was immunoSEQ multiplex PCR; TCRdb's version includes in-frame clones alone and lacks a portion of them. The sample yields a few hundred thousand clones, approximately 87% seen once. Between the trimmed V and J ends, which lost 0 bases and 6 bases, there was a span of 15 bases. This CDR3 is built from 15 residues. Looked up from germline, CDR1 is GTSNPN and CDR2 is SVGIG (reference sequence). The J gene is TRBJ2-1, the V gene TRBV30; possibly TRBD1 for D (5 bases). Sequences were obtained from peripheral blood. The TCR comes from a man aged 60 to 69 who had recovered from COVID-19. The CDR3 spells CAWSVGQGMGNEQFF. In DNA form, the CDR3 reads TGTGCCTGGAGTGTGGGGCAGGGTATGGGCAATGAGCAGTTCTTC.